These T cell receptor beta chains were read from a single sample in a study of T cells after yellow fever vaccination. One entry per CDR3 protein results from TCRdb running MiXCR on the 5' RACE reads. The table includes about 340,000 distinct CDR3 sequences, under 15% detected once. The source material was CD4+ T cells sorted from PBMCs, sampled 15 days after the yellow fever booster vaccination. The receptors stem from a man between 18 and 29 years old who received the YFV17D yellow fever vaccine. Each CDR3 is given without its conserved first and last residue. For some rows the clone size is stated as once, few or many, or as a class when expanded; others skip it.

SVEVRGGSSGANVLT	.	TRBV29-1	TRBJ2-6
ASSAGQAGETQY	.	TRBV2	TRBJ2-5
ASSEQGWGNQPQH	.	TRBV18	TRBJ1-5
ASSLEGRETQY	many	TRBV5-1	TRBJ2-5
ASSGDDGGPSPLH	few	TRBV5-1	TRBJ1-6
ASSLTRGVDEQY	many	TRBV5-1	TRBJ2-7
ASSRTGTGLNQPQH	.	TRBV4-1	TRBJ1-5
ASSQATQTGLTYEQY	.	TRBV4-3	TRBJ2-7
ASSLGPGPNYGYT	few	TRBV7-9	TRBJ1-2
SARDIVLNPNEKLF	.	TRBV20-1	TRBJ1-4
ASTELQGRQETQY	.	TRBV6-2/TRBV6-3	TRBJ2-5
ASSFLAGGLDEQF	many	TRBV12-3/TRBV12-4	TRBJ2-1
ASSRGPQGRRNEQF	many	TRBV7-9	TRBJ2-1
ASSVGSGGALYPEQY	.	TRBV7-9	TRBJ2-7